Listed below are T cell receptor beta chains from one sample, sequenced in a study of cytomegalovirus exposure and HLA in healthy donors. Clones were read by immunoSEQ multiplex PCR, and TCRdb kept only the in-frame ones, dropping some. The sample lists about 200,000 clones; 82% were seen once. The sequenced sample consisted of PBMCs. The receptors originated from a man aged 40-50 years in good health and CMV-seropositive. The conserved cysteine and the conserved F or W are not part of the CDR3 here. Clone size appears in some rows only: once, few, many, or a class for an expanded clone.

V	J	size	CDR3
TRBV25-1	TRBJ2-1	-	ASTPGTSYNEQF
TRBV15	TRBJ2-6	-	ATSREEGGASGANVLT
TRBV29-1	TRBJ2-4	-	SVDGGTSHAKNIQY
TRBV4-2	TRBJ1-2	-	ASSPRTGANYGYT
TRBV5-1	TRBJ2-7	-	ASKPDPGRTYEQY
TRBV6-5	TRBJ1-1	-	ASSYGQVVNTEAF
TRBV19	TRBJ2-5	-	ASSIQGTIQETQY
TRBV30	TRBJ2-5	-	AWSRETQY
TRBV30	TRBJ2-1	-	AWSKLAGGGFYNEQF
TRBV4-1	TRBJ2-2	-	ASSQERGTGELF
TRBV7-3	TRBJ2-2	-	ASSLLGAGELF
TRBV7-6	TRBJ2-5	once	ASSPNQETQY
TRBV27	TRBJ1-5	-	ASSLSVGNQPQH
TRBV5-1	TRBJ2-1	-	ASSLGTSGNEQF
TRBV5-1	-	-	ASSSSASSYEQY
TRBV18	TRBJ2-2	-	ASSLTGSGELF
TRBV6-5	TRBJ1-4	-	ASSRDREGEKLF
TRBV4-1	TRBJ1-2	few	ASSLSPLGGYGYT
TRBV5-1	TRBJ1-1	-	ASSFGQGMNTEAF
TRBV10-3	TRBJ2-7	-	AISSTGTGTYEQY
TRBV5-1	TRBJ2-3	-	ASSGGRGADTQY
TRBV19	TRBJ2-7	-	ASSIDALGGGYEQY
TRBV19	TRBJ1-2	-	ASSIALTGYGYT
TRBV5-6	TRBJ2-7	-	ASSRPGQTYEQY
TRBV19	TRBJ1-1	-	ASSIDRGRDTEAF
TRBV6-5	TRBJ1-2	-	ASSWTSVYGYT
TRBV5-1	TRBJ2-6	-	ASSPPGLAVLT
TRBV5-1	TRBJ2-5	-	ASSLGRGTTKETQY
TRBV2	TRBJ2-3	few	ASSDKGKETDTQY
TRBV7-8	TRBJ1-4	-	ASSLGLGVENEKLF
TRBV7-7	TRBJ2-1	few	ASSLRGSYNEQF
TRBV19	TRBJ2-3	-	ASSSLAGGRDTQY